This T cell receptor beta chain was profiled in a study of cytomegalovirus exposure and HLA in healthy donors. V was trimmed by 1 base and J by 2 bases, leaving 12 bases between them. Germline CDR1 SGHVS, CDR2 FNYEAQ. There are 15 residues in the CDR3. As concerns this clone: Its antigen is unidentified.

PCR involved 60 Vbeta and 13 Jbeta primers. This table comes from immunoSEQ multiplex PCR, and its TCRdb copy is limited to in-frame clones, with some not included. The sample carries some 150,000 clones, roughly 75% recorded once. Everyone who donated was a healthy bone marrow donor. Findings and limits, study-wide: CMV serostatus was the sole immune exposure information available. Data from an earlier analysis indicated that most TCR beta V segments were productive either about 87% or about 30% of the time. Highest at DRB1 and lowest at HLA-C, TCR association rates differed among HLA loci in a later analysis.

This chain links TRBV7-6 with TRBJ2-7; possible D gene TRBD1, 5 bases. The clonotype comes from a man aged 30-40 years in good health and CMV-seronegative. The specimen sequenced was PBMCs. The CDR3 region has the DNA TGTGCCAGCAGCTTAGGCCCAGGGAATCCCTACGAGCAGTACTTC. It codes for CASSLGPGNPYEQYF.